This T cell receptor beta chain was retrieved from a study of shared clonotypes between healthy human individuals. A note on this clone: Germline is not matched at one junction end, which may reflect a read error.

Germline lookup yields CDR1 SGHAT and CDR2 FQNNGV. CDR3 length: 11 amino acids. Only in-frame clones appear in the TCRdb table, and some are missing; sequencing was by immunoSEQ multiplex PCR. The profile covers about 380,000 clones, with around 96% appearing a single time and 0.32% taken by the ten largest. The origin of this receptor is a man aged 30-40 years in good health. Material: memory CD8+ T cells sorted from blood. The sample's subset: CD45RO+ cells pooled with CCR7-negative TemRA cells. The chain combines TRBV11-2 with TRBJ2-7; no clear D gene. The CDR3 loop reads CASSLSFEQYF. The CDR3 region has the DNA TGTGCCAGCAGCTTATCCTTCGAGCAGTACTTC.